This passage covers 12 T cell receptor beta chains from one sample sequenced in a study of blood T cell repertoires in COVID-19. The data were produced by immunoSEQ multiplex PCR, yet TCRdb's version contains in-frame clones alone and is incomplete. The sample yields roughly 250,000 clones, more than 85% seen once. Input material: peripheral blood. These receptors were taken from a man aged 30-40 years with acute or convalescent COVID-19.

The chain uses TRBV7-9 and TRBJ1-2; the D gene is possibly TRBD1 (6 bases). V was pared by 3 bases and J by 0 bases, with 14 bases between. The length of the CDR3 is 16 residues. From germline, CDR1 is SEHNR and CDR2 FQNEAQ (reference sequence). The CDR3 loop reads CASSFIRTEPNYGYTF. DNA of the CDR3: TGTGCCAGCAGCTTTATAAGGACAGAACCTAACTATGGCTACACCTTC.

The chain uses TRBV21-1 and TRBJ1-5; the table's TRBD1 call for D was not verified on the DNA. TRBV21-1 is a pseudogene locus. The CDR3 contains 18 residues. The CDR3 is CASSKFYGRTGRNQPQHF. The CDR3 DNA reads TGTGCCAGCAGCAAATTTTATGGTAGGACAGGGAGGAATCAGCCCCAGCATTTT.

The chain recombines TRBV5-1 with TRBJ1-2; D is perhaps TRBD1 (6 bases). The CDR3 is 11 residues long. V was trimmed by 4 bases and J by 6 bases, leaving 7 bases between them. The germline gives CDR1 SGHRS, CDR2 YFSETQ. The CDR3 DNA follows: TGCGCCAGCAGCCCAGGGGATGGCTACACCTTC. Residues: CASSPGDGYTF.

The rearrangement links TRBV29-1 to TRBJ1-1; a weak D match, TRBD1 (6 bases). CDR1 is SQVTM and CDR2 is ANQGSEA in the germline V gene. The V end was cut by 4 bases, the J end by 5 bases, with 11 bases between. The CDR3 length is 12 residues. The CDR3 nucleotides are TGCAGCGTTGTAGGGGGAAGGACTGAAGCTTTCTTT. Its protein product is CSVVGGRTEAFF.

The chain couples TRBV2 to TRBJ2-5; 8 bases align to TRBD1. CDR1 is SNHLY and CDR2 is FYNNEI in the germline V gene. Losses at the gene ends were 10 bases for V and 1 base for J; bases not matched to a gene: 5. The CDR3 has 13 amino acids. The CDR3 is CATSGQGQETQYF. The CDR3 nucleotides read TGTGCCACCTCTGGACAGGGCCAAGAGACCCAGTACTTC. Based on the CDR3 plus reference TRBV2 and TRBJ2-5, the full variable domain is EPEVTQTPSHQVTQMGQEVILRCVPISNHLYFYWYRQILGQKVEFLVSFYNNEISEKSEIFDDQFSVERPDGSNFTLKIRSTKLEDSAMYFCATSGQGQETQYFGPGTRLLVL.

In this sample, this clone turned up once. The chain links TRBV12-5 to TRBJ1-2; 9 nucleotides line up with TRBD1. J lost 4 bases, V lost 1 base, and 7 bases had no gene match. There are 16 residues in the CDR3. Germline loops: CDR1 LGHNT, CDR2 FRNRAP. The CDR3 DNA follows: TGTGCTAGTGGTTTGGACGCCGGGACAGGGACCTATGGCTACACCTTC. It encodes CASGLDAGTGTYGYTF.

The rearrangement uses TRBV11-2 and TRBJ2-3; D is perhaps TRBD2 (5 bases). The V end lost 3 bases, the J end lost 4 bases, and 11 bases lay between the germline ends. This CDR3 is 14 amino acids long. Germline V gene sequence: CDR1 SGHAT, CDR2 FQNNGV. This chain's CDR3 is CASSFNLAPDTQYF. Written as DNA, the CDR3 is TGTGCCAGCAGCTTTAACCTAGCTCCAGATACGCAGTATTTT.

This chain joins TRBV23-1 and TRBJ1-6, with 9 bases lining up with TRBD1. TRBV23-1 is known as an ORF, though its function is uncertain. The CDR3 is made up of 20 amino acids. V was clipped by 0 bases and J by 0 bases; unmatched bases: 9. CDR3 nucleotides: TGCGCCAGCAGTCAATCGAACCCGGACAGGGGAAGCTCCTATAATTCACCCCTCCACTTT. Translated, it gives CASSQSNPDRGSSYNSPLHF.

This clone was counted only a few times. The chain is built from TRBV5-1 and TRBJ2-2; the match to TRBD1 covers 10 bases. The CDR3 has 16 residues. V was clipped by 4 bases and J by 5 bases; unmatched bases: 8. Germline CDR1 SGHRS, CDR2 YFSETQ. The CDR3 reads CASSPGDRGRTGELFF. The CDR3 DNA is TGCGCCAGCAGCCCAGGAGACAGGGGGCGGACCGGGGAGCTGTTTTTT.

This chain uses TRBV5-4 with TRBJ2-7, with D tentatively TRBD1 (6 bases). The germline V and J ends were trimmed by 3 bases and 3 bases, with 16 bases remaining between them. The CDR3 consists of 15 residues. Germline lookup yields CDR1 SGHNT and CDR2 YYREEE (reference sequence). The CDR3 DNA sequence: TGTGCCAGCAGCTCCGAAGACAGGCTTCTCTACGAGCAGTACTTC. This encodes CASSSEDRLLYEQYF.

The J gene is TRBJ1-4, the V gene TRBV6-4, with D possibly being TRBD1 (6 bases). Per the germline V gene, CDR1 is MRHNA and CDR2 is SNTAGT. The CDR3 runs to 14 residues. Trimming stripped 6 bases from V and 8 bases from J, with 16 bases between. Here the CDR3 reads CASRWGHLLEKLFF. In DNA form, the CDR3 reads TGTGCCAGCAGATGGGGACACCTCTTAGAAAAACTGTTTTTT.

The rearrangement links TRBV5-1 to TRBJ2-7; weak D call: TRBD2 (6 bases). Between the trimmed V and J ends, which lost 4 bases and 6 bases, there was a span of 17 bases. The CDR3 sequence is 14 residues long. Germline V gene lookup returns CDR1 SGHRS and CDR2 YFSETQ. The CDR3 DNA sequence: TGCGCCAGCAGCCCCGCCCTGACTAGGCCCGAGCAGTACTTC. This sequence encodes CASSPALTRPEQYF. The entire variable domain, with the rest obtained from reference TRBV5-1 and TRBJ2-7, is as follows: KAGVTQTPRYLIKTRGQQVTLSCSPISGHRSVSWYQQTPGQGLQFLFEYFSETQRNKGNFPGRFSGRQFSNSRSEMNVSTLELGDSALYLCASSPALTRPEQYFGPGTRLTVT.